The 27 T cell receptor beta chains presented below share a single source sample, sequenced in a study of shared clonotypes between healthy human individuals. The table came from immunoSEQ multiplex PCR; TCRdb's copy has only in-frame clones and leaves some out. The sample contains millions of clones, 95% of which appear only once. The sample comprised naive CD4+ T cells sorted from blood. As to subset: CD45RA+ positively selected. All receptors come from a man younger than 30 in good health.

This chain joins TRBV28 and TRBJ1-5; D gene unclear. The V and J ends lost 6 bases and 5 bases respectively, with 8 bases between them. CDR1 is MDHEN and CDR2 is SYDVKM in the germline V gene. CDR3 length equals 12 residues. The CDR3 region is CASRQQHQPQHF. CDR3 in DNA: TGTGCCAGCAGACAGCAACATCAGCCCCAGCATTTT. The complete variable domain, with remaining parts taken from reference TRBV28 and TRBJ1-5, reads DVKVTQSSRYLVKRTGEKVFLECVQDMDHENMFWYRQDPGLGLRLIYFSYDVKMKEKGDIPEGYSVSREKKERFSLILESASTNQTSMYLCASRQQHQPQHFGDGTRLSIL.

The V and J genes are TRBV10-3 and TRBJ1-5; no clear D gene. Trimming took off 7 bases at V and 5 bases at J, with 12 bases between the two ends. CDR3 length: 13 residues. Per the germline V gene, CDR1 is ENHRY and CDR2 is SYGVKD. In DNA, the CDR3 is TGTGCCATCAAGGACTCAGGAGATCAGCCCCAGCATTTT. The encoded protein is CAIKDSGDQPQHF.

In this sample, this clone turned up a few times. Other DNA sequences from this sample encode an identical CDR3 as well. V gene TRBV9 combines with J gene TRBJ1-2, with D possibly being TRBD1 (6 bases). Trimming left V 0 bases short and J 2 bases short, with 8 bases between. The germline gives CDR1 SGDLS, CDR2 YYNGEE. The length of the CDR3 is 14 residues. The CDR3 sequence: CASSVAQGNYGYTF. The CDR3 region has the DNA TGTGCCAGCAGCGTAGCTCAGGGGAACTATGGCTACACCTTC.

This rearrangement joins TRBV10-1 to TRBJ2-6; 7 bases map to TRBD1. V trimming: 7 bases; J trimming: 1 base; junction bases outside the gene matches: 13. Germline V gene sequence: CDR1 WNHNN, CDR2 SYGVQD (reference sequence). The CDR3 length is 18 residues. The CDR3 sequence: CASTEGTDLLSGANVLTF. CDR3 bases: TGCGCCAGCACCGAAGGGACAGACCTCCTATCTGGGGCCAACGTCCTGACTTTC.

V is TRBV5-1 and J is TRBJ2-7, with 11 positions matching TRBD1. V shed 4 bases and J 4 bases; nucleotides not matched to a gene: 10. The CDR3 contains 16 residues. Germline values: CDR1 SGHRS, CDR2 YFSETQ. CDR3 sequence reads: CASSDGTGGFGYEQYF. CDR3 coding DNA: TGCGCCAGCAGCGACGGGACAGGGGGATTCGGGTACGAGCAGTACTTC.

The chain recombines TRBV10-3 with TRBJ2-2, with a tentative D call TRBD2 (5 bases). The CDR3 has 13 amino acids. Trimming cost V 7 bases and J 2 bases, with 8 bases left between them. Germline V gene lookup returns CDR1 ENHRY and CDR2 SYGVKD. The CDR3 nucleotides read TGTGCCATCACCGGACTTAACACCGGGGAGCTGTTTTTT. Amino acid sequence: CAITGLNTGELFF.

The CDR3 spells CAGGLAGGTGELFF. The CDR3 coding sequence is TGTGCCGGAGGACTAGCGGGAGGGACCGGGGAGCTGTTTTTT. This sequence joins TRBV30 and TRBJ2-2; TRBD2 agrees at 15 bases. The V gene's germline CDR1 is GTSNPN and CDR2 SVGIG (reference sequence). The J segment lost 5 bases and the V segment lost 8 bases, leaving 3 bases of the junction unmatched. This CDR3 has 14 residues.

The chain's CDR3 is CASSTHRGGNSPLHF. The CDR3 nucleotides are TGTGCCAGCTCAACCCACAGGGGAGGCAATTCACCCCTCCACTTT. This rearrangement joins TRBV18 to TRBJ1-6, with 7 nucleotides matching TRBD1. The J segment lost 7 bases and the V segment lost 5 bases, leaving 8 bases of the junction unmatched. Germline CDR1 reads KGHSH; CDR2 reads LQKENI. This CDR3 contains 15 residues.

The rearrangement joins TRBV10-1 to TRBJ2-3; weak D call: TRBD1 (6 bases). This CDR3 is built from 16 residues. Trimming pared 5 bases from V and 6 bases from J, leaving 21 bases between. Germline V gene lookup returns CDR1 WNHNN and CDR2 SYGVQD (reference sequence). CDR3 in DNA: TGCGCCAGCAGTCCTTTCGACAGGAACAAGGGGGATACGCAGTATTTT. Encoded protein: CASSPFDRNKGDTQYF.

Remarks on this clone: At one end the junction does not follow the germline gene, possibly because of a read error. This chain uses TRBV20-1 with TRBJ1-2; D is undetermined. Germline V gene sequence: CDR1 DFQATT, CDR2 SNEGSKA (reference sequence). CDR3 length: 9 residues. CDR3 residues: CSAREIYAF. The CDR3 coding sequence is TGCAGTGCTAGAGAAATCTACGCCTTC.

The chain employs TRBV9 and TRBJ1-2; D possibly corresponds to TRBD1 (5 bases). V lost 4 bases to trimming and J lost 4 bases, with 11 bases between them. There are 13 residues in the CDR3. In germline, CDR1 is SGDLS, CDR2 YYNGEE. The CDR3: CASSPDTFYGYTF. The DNA for the CDR3 is TGTGCCAGCAGCCCGGACACGTTCTATGGCTACACCTTC.

The chain joins TRBV11-2 to TRBJ1-3; tentative D call: TRBD1 (5 bases). With 1 base removed from V and 2 bases from J, the gap between germline ends came to 15 bases. CDR3 length equals 17 residues. Germline CDR1 reads SGHAT; CDR2 reads FQNNGV. DNA for the CDR3: TGTGCCAGCAGCTTAGGCGGGGCAGGGTCTCCTGGAAACACCATATATTTT. This translates into CASSLGGAGSPGNTIYF. The complete variable domain, with remaining parts taken from reference TRBV11-2 and TRBJ1-3, reads EAGVAQSPRYKIIEKRQSVAFWCNPISGHATLYWYQQILGQGPKLLIQFQNNGVVDDSQLPKDRFSAERLKGVDSTLKIQPAKLEDSAVYLCASSLGGAGSPGNTIYFGEGSWLTVV.

This sequence joins TRBV5-1 and TRBJ2-6, with D possibly being TRBD1 (6 bases). CDR1 and CDR2 from the germline V gene are SGHRS and YFSETQ. This CDR3 has 19 amino acids. The ends were cut back, 4 bases at V and 0 bases at J, with 20 bases in the middle. The CDR3 spells CASSPRGQSISSGANVLTF. CDR3 in DNA: TGCGCCAGCAGCCCGCGTGGACAGTCGATCAGCTCTGGGGCCAACGTCCTGACTTTC.

The chain joins TRBV7-6 to TRBJ2-7; 7 bases line up with TRBD2. With V trimmed by 5 bases and J by 4 bases, 8 bases remained unmatched. The V gene's germline CDR1 is SGHVS and CDR2 FNYEAQ. This CDR3 is built from 14 residues. CDR3 region: CASSLLAETYEQYF. The CDR3 DNA sequence: TGTGCCAGCAGCCTTCTAGCGGAGACTTACGAGCAGTACTTC.

This sequence joins TRBV6-6 and TRBJ2-1; 7 nucleotides agree with TRBD2. This CDR3 is built from 14 residues. J gave up 0 bases and V 6 bases, and 2 bases lay outside the gene matches. Germline CDR1 MNHNY, CDR2 SVGAGI (reference sequence). The CDR3 DNA sequence: TGTGCCAGCAGCGCGGGGGTCTCCTACAATGAGCAGTTCTTC. This translates into CASSAGVSYNEQFF.

This sequence joins TRBV2 and TRBJ2-3; no clear D gene. Trimming took 4 bases from V and 2 from J, leaving 13 bases between them. CDR3 size: 15 residues. Germline V gene sequence: CDR1 SNHLY, CDR2 FYNNEI. CDR3 sequence (DNA): TGTGCCAGCAGTGGCGAAACCCCACTCACAGATACGCAGTATTTT. Protein sequence: CASSGETPLTDTQYF. The full variable domain, completed using reference TRBV2 and TRBJ2-3, is EPEVTQTPSHQVTQMGQEVILRCVPISNHLYFYWYRQILGQKVEFLVSFYNNEISEKSEIFDDQFSVERPDGSNFTLKIRSTKLEDSAMYFCASSGETPLTDTQYFGPGTRLTVL.

The chain is built from TRBV6-4 and TRBJ2-5; 11 bases fit TRBD2. This CDR3 region has 15 residues. J gave up 2 bases and V 11 bases, and 10 bases lay outside the gene matches. Per the germline V gene, CDR1 is MRHNA and CDR2 is SNTAGT. The CDR3 DNA follows: TGTGCCGGCGAGATAGCGGGAGGGTTACAAGAGACCCAGTACTTC. Translating it yields CAGEIAGGLQETQYF.

Notes on this clone: In the same sample, other DNA sequences code for this CDR3. The chain links TRBV5-1 to TRBJ2-1; D gene uncertain. CDR1 SGHRS and CDR2 YFSETQ come from the germline V gene. V was cut by 0 bases and J by 2 bases, with 3 bases left in between. The CDR3 consists of 13 residues. CDR3 bases: TGCGCCAGCAGCTTGGGGACCTACAATGAGCAGTTCTTC. Its protein product is CASSLGTYNEQFF. Variable domain in full (rest from reference TRBV5-1 and TRBJ2-1): KAGVTQTPRYLIKTRGQQVTLSCSPISGHRSVSWYQQTPGQGLQFLFEYFSETQRNKGNFPGRFSGRQFSNSRSEMNVSTLELGDSALYLCASSLGTYNEQFFGPGTRLTVL.

This chain uses TRBV6-1 with TRBJ2-3; D not certain. This CDR3 is built from 11 residues. Germline V gives CDR1 MNHNS, CDR2 SASEGT. Trimming removed 6 bases from V and 5 bases from J, with 6 bases in between. The CDR3 region is CASSTRDTQYF. CDR3 DNA: TGTGCCAGCAGCACCCGAGATACGCAGTATTTT.

This sequence joins TRBV5-1 and TRBJ2-6; no clear D. The CDR3 spans 17 residues. Trimming removed 3 bases from V and 1 base from J, with 14 bases in between. CDR1 and CDR2 from the germline V gene are SGHRS and YFSETQ. The CDR3 sequence is CASSWHRVGSGANVLTF. Here the CDR3 DNA reads TGCGCCAGCAGCTGGCATAGAGTAGGGTCTGGGGCCAACGTCCTGACTTTC.

The chain employs TRBV11-1 and TRBJ2-7; TRBD2 is a possible D gene (6 bases). The CDR3 is 14 residues long. CDR1 SGHAT and CDR2 FQDESV come from the germline V gene (reference sequence). The germline V and J ends were trimmed by 7 bases and 1 base, with 14 bases remaining between them. The CDR3 here is CASKSGVLSYEQYF. Written as DNA, the CDR3 is TGTGCCAGCAAATCGGGGGTACTTTCCTACGAGCAGTACTTC.

The J gene is TRBJ1-5, the V gene TRBV6-4; 7 nucleotides match TRBD1. Germline assignment: CDR1 MRHNA and CDR2 SNTAGT. The CDR3 has 15 amino acids. Trimming removed 5 bases from V and 7 bases from J; junction bases left unmatched: 11. This CDR3 reads CASSKTGDPYQPQHF. CDR3 in DNA: TGTGCCAGCAGTAAAACAGGGGACCCCTACCAGCCCCAGCATTTT.

The CDR3 bases are TGTGCCAGCAGTGAGATCGGCCCGACCGTGGGGAATGAGCAGTTCTTC. Translating gives CASSEIGPTVGNEQFF. V and J are TRBV6-1 and TRBJ2-1; no definite D call. The CDR3 length is 16 residues. Germline V CDR1 and CDR2: MNHNS, SASEGT. The V gene lost 3 bases and the J gene lost 7 bases, with 19 bases spanning the gap.

V and J are TRBV29-1 and TRBJ2-2; the match to TRBD2 covers 8 bases. V shed 7 bases and J 5 bases; nucleotides not matched to a gene: 9. The CDR3 has 14 amino acids. From germline, CDR1 is SQVTM and CDR2 ANQGSEA. The chain's CDR3 is CSAILAEETGELFF. CDR3 coding DNA: TGCAGCGCCATACTAGCGGAAGAAACCGGGGAGCTGTTTTTT.

J is TRBJ1-5 and V is TRBV10-3; 7 positions agree with TRBD1. After removal of 6 bases from V and 6 bases from J, the junction contained 8 bases not matched to a gene. The CDR3 runs to 14 residues. Germline V CDR1 and CDR2: ENHRY, SYGVKD. The DNA for the CDR3 is TGTGCCATCAGGGAAGGGGGCGGGGGTCAGCCCCAGCATTTT. It specifies CAIREGGGGQPQHF.

The chain recombines TRBV28 with TRBJ2-2; D is unclear. This CDR3 region has 16 residues. Germline V lookup: CDR1 MDHEN, CDR2 SYDVKM. The ends were cut back, 5 bases at V and 2 bases at J, with 15 bases in the middle. The CDR3 bases are TGTGCCAGCAGTCCTATCCAGGAACCTAACACCGGGGAGCTGTTTTTT. This encodes CASSPIQEPNTGELFF.

The chain's CDR3 is CSVAETSGANVLTF. The DNA of the CDR3 is TGCAGCGTTGCGGAGACCTCTGGGGCCAACGTCCTGACTTTC. J is TRBJ2-6 and V is TRBV29-1; D is ambiguous. There are 14 residues in the CDR3. Per germline, CDR1 SQVTM and CDR2 ANQGSEA. V was pared by 4 bases and J by 0 bases, with 7 bases between.